Each of the 4 T cell receptor beta chains below was sequenced from the same sample in a study of a mutant IDH1 vaccine in newly diagnosed glioma. Profiled with immunoSEQ multiplex PCR; TCRdb holds only in-frame clones, not every one. This sample yields about 29,000 clones, of which over 80% are seen a single time; around 8% belongs to the top ten. Documented time point: week 23, last vaccination. Alongside topical imiquimod, each dose of vaccine comprised 300 ug of mutant IDH1 20-mer peptide. These receptors have no known antigen. The sample consisted of PBMCs, taken from a glioma patient whose treatment included an IDH1 peptide vaccine. These receptors were collected from a woman aged 18 to 35 with glioma.

The rearrangement links TRBV7-9 to TRBJ2-5; D possibly corresponds to TRBD2 (6 bases). Per the germline V gene, CDR1 is SEHNR and CDR2 is FQNEAQ (reference sequence). This CDR3 comprises 13 residues. Trimming took 4 bases from V and 3 from J, leaving 9 bases between them. The DNA for the CDR3 is TGTGCCAGCAGCTGGGACTCGAAAGAGACCCAGTACTTC. Translation gives CASSWDSKETQYF.

The count of this clone is one. This chain links TRBV9 with TRBJ2-7; D is perhaps TRBD1 (5 bases). With 4 bases removed from V and 3 bases from J, the gap between germline ends came to 8 bases. From germline, CDR1 is SGDLS and CDR2 YYNGEE. This CDR3 has 12 amino acids. Written as DNA, the CDR3 is TGTGCCAGCAGCTCAGGGATCTACGAGCAGTACTTC. Translated: CASSSGIYEQYF.

The chain recombines TRBV7-2 with TRBJ2-2; D gene ambiguous. The germline gives CDR1 SGHTA, CDR2 FQGNSA. Trimming shortened V by 1 base and J by 0 bases, and 9 bases separated the two germline ends. CDR3 length: 16 amino acids. The CDR3 DNA follows: TGTGCCAGCAGCTTAGACGGAATTACGAACACCGGGGAGCTGTTTTTT. It specifies CASSLDGITNTGELFF.

The rearrangement uses TRBV27 and TRBJ2-7, with D unclear. The CDR3 length is 14 residues. V gave up 4 bases and J gave up 3 bases, with 13 bases separating them. Germline V CDR1 and CDR2: MNHEY, SMNVEV (reference sequence). The CDR3 loop is CASSSTTGHYEQYF. The DNA for the CDR3 is TGTGCCAGCAGTTCGACGACTGGCCACTACGAGCAGTACTTC.